Sequencing of this T cell receptor beta chain was carried out in a study of blood T cell repertoires in COVID-19. Study details: Researchers got acute and convalescent COVID-19 samples from the United States, Italy and Spain. PBMCs, B-cell-depleted T cells, or T cells were the source of the cDNA or gDNA that made up the material.

The table came from immunoSEQ multiplex PCR; TCRdb's copy has only in-frame clones and leaves some out. The sample contains about 170,000 clones, approximately 81% of which appear only once. This CDR3 comprises 14 residues. CDR1 GTSNPN and CDR2 SVGIG come from the germline V gene (reference sequence). The trim removed 7 bases at V and 8 bases at J, leaving 14 bases unmatched. Patients from Seattle were sampled longitudinally, starting during active infection. This TCR came from a woman aged 65 to 85 with COVID-19, enrolled during active disease. Sequencing used peripheral blood. The gene calls are TRBV30 and TRBJ1-2, with 9 bases that match TRBD1. The chain's CDR3 is CASNRGRDFFGYTF. The DNA for the CDR3 is TGTGCCTCAAACAGGGGGCGAGACTTCTTCGGCTACACCTTC.